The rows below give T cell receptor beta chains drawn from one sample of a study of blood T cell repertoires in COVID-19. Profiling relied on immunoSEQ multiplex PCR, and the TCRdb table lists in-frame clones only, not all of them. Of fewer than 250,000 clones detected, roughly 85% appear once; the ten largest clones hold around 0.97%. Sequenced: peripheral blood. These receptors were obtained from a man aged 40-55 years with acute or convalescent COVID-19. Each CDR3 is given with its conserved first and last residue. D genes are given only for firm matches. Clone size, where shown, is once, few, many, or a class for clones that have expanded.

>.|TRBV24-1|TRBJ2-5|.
TGTGCCACCAGTGAGGGGGCAGCCCGAGAAGAGACCCAGTACTTC
CATSEGAAREETQYF
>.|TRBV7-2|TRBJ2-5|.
TGTGCCAGCAGCTTAGGTGGGGGGAAACAAGAGACCCAGTACTTC
CASSLGGGKQETQYF
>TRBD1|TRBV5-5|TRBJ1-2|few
TGTGCCAGCAGCTGGGGACAGGGAGCACTCGGCTACACCTTC
CASSWGQGALGYTF
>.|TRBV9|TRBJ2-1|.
TGTGCCAGCAGCGTAGATATCTTCAATGAGCAGTTCTTC
CASSVDIFNEQFF
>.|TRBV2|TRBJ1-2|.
TGTGCCAGCAGACAGGACGACTATGGCTACACCTTC
CASRQDDYGYTF
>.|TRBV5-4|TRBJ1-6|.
TGTGCCAGCAGATTGGACGGGGGATTGGGGAATTCACCCCTCCACTTT
CASRLDGGLGNSPLHF
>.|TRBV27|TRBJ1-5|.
TGTGCCAGCAGTTTAATTTCAGGGATCCATCAGCCCCAGCATTTT
CASSLISGIHQPQHF
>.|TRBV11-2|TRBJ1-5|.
TGTGCCAGCAGCCGGACAGACGGCAATCAGCCCCAGCATTTT
CASSRTDGNQPQHF
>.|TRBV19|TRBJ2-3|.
TGTGCCGCATCCGACAGGGAGGTAGATACGCAGTATTTT
CAASDREVDTQYF
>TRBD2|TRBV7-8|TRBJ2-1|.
TGTGCCAGCAGCCGGGATAGCGGGATGTACAATGAGCAGTTCTTC
CASSRDSGMYNEQFF
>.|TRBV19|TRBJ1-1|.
TGTGCCAGTAGTCCCCACGGGGGAAACACTGAAGCTTTCTTT
CASSPHGGNTEAFF
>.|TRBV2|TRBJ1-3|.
TGTGCCAGCAGTGAAGAAAGGACAGTGAACACCATATATTTT
CASSEERTVNTIYF
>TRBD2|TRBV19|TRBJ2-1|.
TGTGCCAGTAGTATGGGTAGACTAGCGCTGTCCTACAATGAGCAGTTCTTC
CASSMGRLALSYNEQFF
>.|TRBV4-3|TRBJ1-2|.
TGCGCCAGCAGCCAAGAGTTGAGACAGATCCATGGCTACACCTTC
CASSQELRQIHGYTF
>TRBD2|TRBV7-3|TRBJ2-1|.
TGTGCCAGCAGCGTAGCGGGGGGGTTGGGCAATGAGCAGTTCTTC
CASSVAGGLGNEQFF
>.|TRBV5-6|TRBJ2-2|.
TGTGCCAGCAGCTTGGGCCGGGGCACCGGGGAGCTGTTTTTT
CASSLGRGTGELFF
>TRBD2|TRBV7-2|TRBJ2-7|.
TGTGCCAGCAGCCTTACGGGTAGCGGGAGCTCCTACGAGCAGTACTTC
CASSLTGSGSSYEQYF
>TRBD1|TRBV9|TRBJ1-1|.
TGTGCCAGCAGCGTAGGTACAGGGGGCGCGGGGGACACTGAAGCTTTCTTT
CASSVGTGGAGDTEAFF
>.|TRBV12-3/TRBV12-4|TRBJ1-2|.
TGTGCCAGCAGTCAAAACTGGCGGGGCTACACCTTC
CASSQNWRGYTF
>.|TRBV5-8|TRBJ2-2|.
TGTGCCACGGTCCCCAGAGCGAGGAACACCGGGGAGCTGTTTTTT
CATVPRARNTGELFF
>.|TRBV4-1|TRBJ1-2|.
TGCGCCAGCAGCCAAGTCCCAGGGAATAACTATGGCTACACCTTC
CASSQVPGNNYGYTF
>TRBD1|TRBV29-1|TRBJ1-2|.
TGCAGCGTTGCCGAAGACAGGGGTGGCTACACCTTC
CSVAEDRGGYTF
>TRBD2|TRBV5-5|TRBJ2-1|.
TGTGCCAGCAGCCCGGGGGGGGACTCCTACAATGAGCAGTTCTTC
CASSPGGDSYNEQFF
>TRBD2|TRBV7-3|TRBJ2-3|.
TGTGCCAGCAGCTCTCTAGCGGGGGGGCCAGATACGCAGTATTTT
CASSSLAGGPDTQYF
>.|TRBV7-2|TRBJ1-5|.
TGTGCCAGCAGCTTAGGAGATACCGGCAATCAGCCCCAGCATTTT
CASSLGDTGNQPQHF
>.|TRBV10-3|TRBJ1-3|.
TGTGCCATCAGTGAAACAGGTGTCGAAAACACCATATATTTT
CAISETGVENTIYF
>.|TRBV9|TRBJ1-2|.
TGTGCCAGCAGAGGAGGTCGGTTAGGGCTTAGTTATGGCTACACCTTC
CASRGGRLGLSYGYTF
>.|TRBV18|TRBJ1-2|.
TGTGCCAGCTCACCCCAGTACCATAACTATGGCTACACCTTC
CASSPQYHNYGYTF
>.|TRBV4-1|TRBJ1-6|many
TGCGCCAGCAGCCAAGACAGGGCCGGTGGCTCACCCCTCCACTTT
CASSQDRAGGSPLHF
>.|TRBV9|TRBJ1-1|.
TGTGCCAGCAGTGGATCTGGGAGCACTGAAGCTTTCTTT
CASSGSGSTEAFF
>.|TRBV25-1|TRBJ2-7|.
TGTGCCAGCAGTGAGGAGGGTCCGGTTGAGGAGCAGTACTTC
CASSEEGPVEEQYF
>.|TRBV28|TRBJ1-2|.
TGTGCCAGCAGTCCAGGGTACTCTAACTATGGCTACACCTTC
CASSPGYSNYGYTF
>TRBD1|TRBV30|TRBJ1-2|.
TGTGCCTGGAGTGGGACAGGGAACTATGGCTACACCTTC
CAWSGTGNYGYTF
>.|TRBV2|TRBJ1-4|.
TGTGCCAGCTTTCAGGGTAGTGAAAAACTGTTTTTT
CASFQGSEKLFF
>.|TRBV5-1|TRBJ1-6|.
TGCGCCAGCAGCTTGCGGCAGGGTGGCTCACCCCTCCACTTT
CASSLRQGGSPLHF
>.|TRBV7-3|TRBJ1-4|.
TGTGCCAGCAGCTTGAATCCAGGTGAAAAACTGTTTTTT
CASSLNPGEKLFF
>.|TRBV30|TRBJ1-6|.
TGTGCCTGGAGTCCGGATTTTTCGGGAAATTCACCCCTCCACTTT
CAWSPDFSGNSPLHF